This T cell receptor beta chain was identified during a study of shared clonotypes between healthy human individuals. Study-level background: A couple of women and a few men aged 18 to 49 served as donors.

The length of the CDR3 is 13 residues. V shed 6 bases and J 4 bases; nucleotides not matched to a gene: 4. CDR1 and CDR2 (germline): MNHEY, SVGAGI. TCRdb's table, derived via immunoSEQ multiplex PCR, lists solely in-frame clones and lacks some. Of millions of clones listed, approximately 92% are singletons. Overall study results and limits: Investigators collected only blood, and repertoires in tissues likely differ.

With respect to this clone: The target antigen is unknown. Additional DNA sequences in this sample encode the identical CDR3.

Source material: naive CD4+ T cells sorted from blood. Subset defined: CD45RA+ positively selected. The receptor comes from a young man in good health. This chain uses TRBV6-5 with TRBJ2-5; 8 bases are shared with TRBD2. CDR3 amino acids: CASRTGGRETQYF. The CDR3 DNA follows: TGTGCCAGCAGAACGGGGGGGCGAGAGACCCAGTACTTC.